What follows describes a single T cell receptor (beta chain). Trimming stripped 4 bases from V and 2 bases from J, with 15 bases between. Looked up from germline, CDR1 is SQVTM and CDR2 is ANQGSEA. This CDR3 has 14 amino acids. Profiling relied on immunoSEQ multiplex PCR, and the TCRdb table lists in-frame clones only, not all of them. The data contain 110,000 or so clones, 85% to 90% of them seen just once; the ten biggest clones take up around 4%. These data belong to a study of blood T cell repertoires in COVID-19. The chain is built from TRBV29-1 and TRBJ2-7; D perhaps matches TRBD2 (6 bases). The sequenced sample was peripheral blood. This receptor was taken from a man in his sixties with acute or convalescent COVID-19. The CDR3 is CSVGEGTGTYEQYF. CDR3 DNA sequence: TGCAGCGTTGGTGAGGGGACTGGGACCTACGAGCAGTACTTC.